This passage covers 27 T cell receptor beta chains from one sample sequenced in a study of T cell repertoires in cytomegalovirus infection. TCRdb re-derived calls from the reads in MiXCR, one entry per CDR3 protein. This sample has around 280,000 distinct CDR3 sequences, with 12% to 15% found just once. The sample consisted of PBMCs. The receptors stem from a human donor in good health (CMV status not recorded). Some clones in this sample may be carry-over from other donors' samples.

At least ten counts were recorded for this clonotype. The V call is TRBV2, the J call TRBJ1-2, with a possible D match to TRBD1 (5 bases). The V end lost 1 base, the J end lost 8 bases, and 14 bases lay between the germline ends. Germline V gene data show CDR1 as SNHLY and CDR2 as FYNNEI. This CDR3 comprises 14 residues. DNA for the CDR3: TGTGCCAGCAGTGAAGAAGGGAGACGGGGGGGCTACACCTTC. Translated, it gives CASSEEGRRGGYTF.

This sequence joins TRBV7-9 and TRBJ2-2; TRBD2 matches 12 bases. J was trimmed by 7 bases and V by 6 bases; bases with no gene match: 6. Looked up from germline, CDR1 is SEHNR and CDR2 is FQNEAQ (reference sequence). This CDR3 region has 15 residues. CDR3 bases: TGTGCCAGCAGAAGACTAGCGGGAGACCACGGGGAGCTGTTTTTT. Protein sequence: CASRRLAGDHGELFF.

In this sample, this clonotype turned up a few times. The chain joins TRBV2 to TRBJ1-1; D gene unclear. The germline V gene encodes CDR1 SNHLY and CDR2 FYNNEI. Trimming stripped 3 bases from V and 2 bases from J, with 7 bases between. The CDR3 extends over 13 amino acids. The CDR3 reads CASSEEGNTEAFF. The CDR3 nucleotides are TGTGCCAGCAGTGAGGAGGGCAACACTGAAGCTTTCTTT.

This clonotype has a count of ten or more. V gene TRBV6-2 or TRBV6-3 combines with J gene TRBJ2-2; D is undetermined. The CDR3 sequence is 11 residues long. The V gene's germline CDR1 is MNHEY and CDR2 SVGEGT. The germline V and J ends were trimmed by 6 bases and 7 bases, with 6 bases remaining between them. The CDR3 is CASRGIGELFF. Here the CDR3 DNA reads TGTGCCAGCAGGGGGATCGGGGAGCTGTTTTTT.

This clonotype appeared many times. J is TRBJ2-2 and V is TRBV28; D is uncertain. V was clipped by 2 bases and J by 5 bases, with 6 bases between them. The CDR3 is made up of 13 amino acids. CDR1 and CDR2 (germline): MDHEN, SYDVKM. In DNA form, the CDR3 reads TGTGCCAGCAGTTTAACTGCTACCGGGGAGCTGTTTTTT. Its translation: CASSLTATGELFF.

This clonotype was seen at least ten times. The chain has TRBV2 and TRBJ1-5; D is ambiguous. Germline V gives CDR1 SNHLY, CDR2 FYNNEI. This CDR3 contains 19 residues. Trimming cost V 4 bases and J 0 bases, with 22 bases left between them. Here the CDR3 DNA reads TGTGCCAGCAGTGTGGATCCGGGAGTACTGGGGTATAGCAATCAGCCCCAGCATTTT. It codes for CASSVDPGVLGYSNQPQHF.

This clonotype was seen many times. The CDR3 protein is CASSLGAVGGGYYEQYF. Here the CDR3 DNA reads TGTGCCAGCAGCTTAGGTGCAGTTGGGGGCGGATACTACGAGCAGTACTTC. The V call is TRBV7-9, the J call TRBJ2-7; D possibly corresponds to TRBD1 (6 bases). The CDR3 is 17 amino acids. Trimming shortened V by 1 base and J by 3 bases, and 19 bases separated the two germline ends. Germline loops: CDR1 SEHNR, CDR2 FQNEAQ (reference sequence).

This clonotype has more than one count but fewer than ten. V is TRBV18 and J is TRBJ2-7, with D tentatively TRBD1 or TRBD2 (6 bases each). The CDR3 runs 15 residues. Germline loops: CDR1 KGHSH, CDR2 LQKENI. V lost 2 bases and J 1 base, leaving 12 bases between the germline ends. In DNA, the CDR3 is TGTGCCAGCTCACCAGGATGGGGGGCGTCCTACGAGCAGTACTTC. It specifies CASSPGWGASYEQYF.

Of note for this clonotype: This may be a read error: a much more frequent sequence differs by one nucleotide. The V and J genes are TRBV6-5 and TRBJ2-1; no clear D gene. This CDR3 spans 13 amino acids. Per the germline V gene, CDR1 is MNHEY and CDR2 is SVGAGI. Here the CDR3 DNA reads TGTGCCAGCTGTTACTCGAGTTCCCAGAACCCGCTCTTC. Protein product: CASCYSSSQNPLF.

This clonotype was picked up many times. The chain carries TRBV7-2 and TRBJ2-3; 9 nucleotides line up with TRBD1. Germline CDR1 is SGHTA and CDR2 is FQGNSA. Unmatched junction bases numbered 13, after V lost 4 bases and J lost 2 bases. The CDR3 is 18 residues long. Here the CDR3 DNA reads TGTGCCAGCAGCTCCCGCCTAGGTGGGGACAGGGACACAGATACGCAGTATTTT. Amino acid sequence: CASSSRLGGDRDTDTQYF.

This clonotype was counted many times. The J gene is TRBJ1-1, the V gene TRBV12-3 or TRBV12-4, with unresolved D. V lost 1 base to trimming and J lost 7 bases, with 4 bases between them. CDR3 length equals 11 residues. As DNA, the CDR3 is TGTGCCAGCAGTTTAGAGGGTGAAGCTTTCTTT. Its protein product is CASSLEGEAFF.

This clonotype was counted between two and nine times. The V call is TRBV28, the J call TRBJ1-1; D gene uncertain. The V and J ends lost 6 bases and 1 base respectively, with 12 bases between them. There are 14 residues in the CDR3. Germline CDR1 and CDR2: MDHEN and SYDVKM. The CDR3 DNA reads TGTGCCAGCAGCTGGCGGGGTACGAACACTGAAGCTTTCTTT. It encodes CASSWRGTNTEAFF. Together with reference TRBV28 and TRBJ1-1, the CDR3 gives the full variable domain: DVKVTQSSRYLVKRTGEKVFLECVQDMDHENMFWYRQDPGLGLRLIYFSYDVKMKEKGDIPEGYSVSREKKERFSLILESASTNQTSMYLCASSWRGTNTEAFFGQGTRLTVV.

The chain carries TRBV28 and TRBJ2-2, with 12 bases fitting TRBD1. The CDR3 has 17 residues. Unmatched junction bases numbered 8, after V lost 5 bases and J lost 4 bases. Germline CDR1 and CDR2: MDHEN and SYDVKM. CDR3 amino acids: CASSGVGTGGITGELFF. The CDR3 DNA follows: TGTGCCAGCAGTGGGGTAGGGACAGGGGGCATCACCGGGGAGCTGTTTTTT.

Here the CDR3 DNA reads TGCAGCGTTCTAATAGCCCCGTCTCTGTATTTT. Residues: CSVLIAPSLYF. The chain carries TRBV29-1 and TRBJ2-3, with unresolved D. V was shortened by 5 bases and J by 14 bases, with 17 bases between the two germline ends. The CDR3 extends over 11 amino acids. Germline assignment: CDR1 SQVTM and CDR2 ANQGSEA.

This clonotype was found a few times. The J gene is TRBJ2-3, the V gene TRBV7-3, with D possibly called TRBD1 or TRBD2 (6 bases each). The length of the CDR3 is 15 residues. Trimming removed 5 bases from V and 6 bases from J, with 18 bases in between. CDR1 SGHTA and CDR2 FQGTGA come from the germline V gene. The CDR3 DNA is TGTGCCAGCAGCCGTGGAGGGGCAGGGGAGGATACGCAGTATTTT. Translated, it gives CASSRGGAGEDTQYF.

V usage is TRBV5-4 and J usage is TRBJ1-1, with unresolved D. V was trimmed by 0 bases and J by 1 base, leaving 7 bases between them. In germline, CDR1 is SGHNT, CDR2 YYREEE (reference sequence). The CDR3 consists of 14 residues. CDR3 nucleotide sequence: TGTGCCAGCAGCTTGGACACCTGGAACACTGAAGCTTTCTTT. This translates into CASSLDTWNTEAFF.

The chain has TRBV20-1 and TRBJ1-1, with 9 bases lining up with TRBD1. V gave up 2 bases and J gave up 3 bases; unmatched junction bases: 10. Germline V gene sequence: CDR1 DFQATT, CDR2 SNEGSKA (reference sequence). The CDR3 is 16 residues long. CDR3 DNA sequence: TGCAGTGCTAGACAAGCGGACAGGGGTGGGGACACTGAAGCTTTCTTT. Encoded protein: CSARQADRGGDTEAFF.

This clonotype was recorded at least ten times. The CDR3 DNA reads TGTGCCAGCAGTGACCTAGCGGGGGGGTACGAGCAGTACTTC. It specifies CASSDLAGGYEQYF. The chain links TRBV2 to TRBJ2-7; 12 bases map to TRBD2. The CDR3 extends over 14 amino acids. The junction had 1 base not matched to a gene; V was cut back by 3 bases and J by 4 bases. The germline V gene has CDR1 SNHLY and CDR2 FYNNEI.

This clonotype was recorded many times. The rearrangement uses TRBV7-2 and TRBJ2-2, with 11 bases matching TRBD2. There are 16 residues in the CDR3. Trimming at V came to 2 bases and at J to 8 bases, leaving 7 bases not matched to a gene. Germline V CDR1 and CDR2: SGHTA, FQGNSA. In DNA form, the CDR3 reads TGTGCCAGCAGCTTATCAGTCCCTAGCGGGAGGGGGGAGCTGTTTTTT. This gives the protein CASSLSVPSGRGELFF.

The sample holds a few counts of this clonotype. This rearrangement joins TRBV28 to TRBJ1-4; D unresolved. The CDR3 consists of 17 residues. Per the germline V gene, CDR1 is MDHEN and CDR2 is SYDVKM. As DNA, the CDR3 is TGTGTTACTCAGGTCGATAACAGCTCCGGTTCCCGAGAAAAACTGTTTTTT. Encoded protein: CVTQVDNSSGSREKLFF.

This clonotype was observed many times. The chain is built from TRBV7-9 and TRBJ1-4, with 8 bases matching TRBD1. From germline, CDR1 is SEHNR and CDR2 FQNEAQ (reference sequence). This CDR3 region has 18 residues. Trimming cost V 0 bases and J 5 bases; bases outside gene matches: 11. The CDR3 region has the DNA TGTGCCAGCAGCTTAGCGGCCGGGACAGGTCGGTTAAATGAAAAACTGTTTTTT. It yields the protein CASSLAAGTGRLNEKLFF. Looking up the rest from reference TRBV7-9 and TRBJ1-4 gives the full variable domain: DTGVSQNPRHKITKRGQNVTFRCDPISEHNRLYWYRQTLGQGPEFLTYFQNEAQLEKSRLLSDRFSAERPKGSFSTLEIQRTEQGDSAMYLCASSLAAGTGRLNEKLFFGSGTQLSVL.

This clonotype was seen a few times. The genes are TRBV5-4 and TRBJ2-3; 7 bases fit TRBD1. With V trimmed by 0 bases and J by 0 bases, 1 base remained unmatched. The CDR3 extends over 15 amino acids. The germline V gene encodes CDR1 SGHNT and CDR2 YYREEE (reference sequence). CDR3 region: CASSLDRGSTDTQYF. CDR3 coding DNA: TGTGCCAGCAGCTTGGACAGGGGTAGCACAGATACGCAGTATTTT.

This clonotype was seen at least ten times. The rearrangement joins TRBV7-2 to TRBJ2-7; 8 nucleotides match TRBD1. Germline CDR1 reads SGHTA; CDR2 reads FQGNSA. The CDR3 is 15 residues long. J was trimmed by 5 bases and V by 5 bases; bases with no gene match: 11. The CDR3 DNA is TGTGCCAGCAGCAAGGGACAGGTTGGTCACGACGAGCAGTACTTC. This codes for CASSKGQVGHDEQYF. Looking up the rest from reference TRBV7-2 and TRBJ2-7 gives the full variable domain: GAGVSQSPSNKVTEKGKDVELRCDPISGHTALYWYRQSLGQGLEFLIYFQGNSAPDKSGLPSDRFSAERTGGSVSTLTIQRTQQEDSAVYLCASSKGQVGHDEQYFGPGTRLTVT.

This clonotype was recorded at least ten times. The genes are TRBV6-5 and TRBJ2-3; 8 nucleotides line up with TRBD2. Germline lookup yields CDR1 MNHEY and CDR2 SVGAGI. The CDR3 runs 14 residues. The junction had 4 bases not matched to a gene; V was cut back by 5 bases and J by 3 bases. This chain's CDR3 is CASSDGRGTDTQYF. In DNA, the CDR3 is TGTGCCAGCAGTGACGGGAGGGGGACAGATACGCAGTATTTT.

The J gene is TRBJ2-1, the V gene TRBV29-1; D is perhaps TRBD2 (5 bases). This CDR3 is 14 amino acids long. Germline V CDR1 and CDR2: SQVTM, ANQGSEA. Trimming pared 4 bases from V and 1 base from J, leaving 11 bases between. The CDR3 spells CSVVSPGSYNEQFF. The CDR3 region has the DNA TGCAGCGTTGTCTCCCCGGGGTCCTACAATGAGCAGTTCTTC.

This clonotype occurred many times. The V gene is TRBV5-4, the J gene TRBJ2-2; D might be TRBD1 (6 bases). CDR3 length: 15 residues. V lost 1 base to trimming and J lost 6 bases, with 13 bases between them. Germline V gives CDR1 SGHNT, CDR2 YYREEE (reference sequence). The CDR3 DNA reads as TGTGCCAGCAGCTTGAAACCACAGGGAGCCGGGGAGCTGTTTTTT. Amino acids: CASSLKPQGAGELFF.

As for this clonotype: A much larger clone differs from this one at a single base, so this may be a read error. Likely a read error: the CDR3 ends without its conserved phenylalanine or tryptophan. In nucleotides, the CDR3 is TGTGCCAGCAGCTCCTCGGGGGCTCTGAACACTGAAGCTTTCCTT. The encoded protein is CASSSSGALNTEAFL. The genes are TRBV5-5 and TRBJ1-1; D is possibly TRBD1 (6 bases). CDR1 is SGHKS and CDR2 is YYEKEE in the germline V gene (reference sequence). This CDR3 region has 15 residues. Trimming cost V 3 bases and J 0 bases, with 12 bases left between them.